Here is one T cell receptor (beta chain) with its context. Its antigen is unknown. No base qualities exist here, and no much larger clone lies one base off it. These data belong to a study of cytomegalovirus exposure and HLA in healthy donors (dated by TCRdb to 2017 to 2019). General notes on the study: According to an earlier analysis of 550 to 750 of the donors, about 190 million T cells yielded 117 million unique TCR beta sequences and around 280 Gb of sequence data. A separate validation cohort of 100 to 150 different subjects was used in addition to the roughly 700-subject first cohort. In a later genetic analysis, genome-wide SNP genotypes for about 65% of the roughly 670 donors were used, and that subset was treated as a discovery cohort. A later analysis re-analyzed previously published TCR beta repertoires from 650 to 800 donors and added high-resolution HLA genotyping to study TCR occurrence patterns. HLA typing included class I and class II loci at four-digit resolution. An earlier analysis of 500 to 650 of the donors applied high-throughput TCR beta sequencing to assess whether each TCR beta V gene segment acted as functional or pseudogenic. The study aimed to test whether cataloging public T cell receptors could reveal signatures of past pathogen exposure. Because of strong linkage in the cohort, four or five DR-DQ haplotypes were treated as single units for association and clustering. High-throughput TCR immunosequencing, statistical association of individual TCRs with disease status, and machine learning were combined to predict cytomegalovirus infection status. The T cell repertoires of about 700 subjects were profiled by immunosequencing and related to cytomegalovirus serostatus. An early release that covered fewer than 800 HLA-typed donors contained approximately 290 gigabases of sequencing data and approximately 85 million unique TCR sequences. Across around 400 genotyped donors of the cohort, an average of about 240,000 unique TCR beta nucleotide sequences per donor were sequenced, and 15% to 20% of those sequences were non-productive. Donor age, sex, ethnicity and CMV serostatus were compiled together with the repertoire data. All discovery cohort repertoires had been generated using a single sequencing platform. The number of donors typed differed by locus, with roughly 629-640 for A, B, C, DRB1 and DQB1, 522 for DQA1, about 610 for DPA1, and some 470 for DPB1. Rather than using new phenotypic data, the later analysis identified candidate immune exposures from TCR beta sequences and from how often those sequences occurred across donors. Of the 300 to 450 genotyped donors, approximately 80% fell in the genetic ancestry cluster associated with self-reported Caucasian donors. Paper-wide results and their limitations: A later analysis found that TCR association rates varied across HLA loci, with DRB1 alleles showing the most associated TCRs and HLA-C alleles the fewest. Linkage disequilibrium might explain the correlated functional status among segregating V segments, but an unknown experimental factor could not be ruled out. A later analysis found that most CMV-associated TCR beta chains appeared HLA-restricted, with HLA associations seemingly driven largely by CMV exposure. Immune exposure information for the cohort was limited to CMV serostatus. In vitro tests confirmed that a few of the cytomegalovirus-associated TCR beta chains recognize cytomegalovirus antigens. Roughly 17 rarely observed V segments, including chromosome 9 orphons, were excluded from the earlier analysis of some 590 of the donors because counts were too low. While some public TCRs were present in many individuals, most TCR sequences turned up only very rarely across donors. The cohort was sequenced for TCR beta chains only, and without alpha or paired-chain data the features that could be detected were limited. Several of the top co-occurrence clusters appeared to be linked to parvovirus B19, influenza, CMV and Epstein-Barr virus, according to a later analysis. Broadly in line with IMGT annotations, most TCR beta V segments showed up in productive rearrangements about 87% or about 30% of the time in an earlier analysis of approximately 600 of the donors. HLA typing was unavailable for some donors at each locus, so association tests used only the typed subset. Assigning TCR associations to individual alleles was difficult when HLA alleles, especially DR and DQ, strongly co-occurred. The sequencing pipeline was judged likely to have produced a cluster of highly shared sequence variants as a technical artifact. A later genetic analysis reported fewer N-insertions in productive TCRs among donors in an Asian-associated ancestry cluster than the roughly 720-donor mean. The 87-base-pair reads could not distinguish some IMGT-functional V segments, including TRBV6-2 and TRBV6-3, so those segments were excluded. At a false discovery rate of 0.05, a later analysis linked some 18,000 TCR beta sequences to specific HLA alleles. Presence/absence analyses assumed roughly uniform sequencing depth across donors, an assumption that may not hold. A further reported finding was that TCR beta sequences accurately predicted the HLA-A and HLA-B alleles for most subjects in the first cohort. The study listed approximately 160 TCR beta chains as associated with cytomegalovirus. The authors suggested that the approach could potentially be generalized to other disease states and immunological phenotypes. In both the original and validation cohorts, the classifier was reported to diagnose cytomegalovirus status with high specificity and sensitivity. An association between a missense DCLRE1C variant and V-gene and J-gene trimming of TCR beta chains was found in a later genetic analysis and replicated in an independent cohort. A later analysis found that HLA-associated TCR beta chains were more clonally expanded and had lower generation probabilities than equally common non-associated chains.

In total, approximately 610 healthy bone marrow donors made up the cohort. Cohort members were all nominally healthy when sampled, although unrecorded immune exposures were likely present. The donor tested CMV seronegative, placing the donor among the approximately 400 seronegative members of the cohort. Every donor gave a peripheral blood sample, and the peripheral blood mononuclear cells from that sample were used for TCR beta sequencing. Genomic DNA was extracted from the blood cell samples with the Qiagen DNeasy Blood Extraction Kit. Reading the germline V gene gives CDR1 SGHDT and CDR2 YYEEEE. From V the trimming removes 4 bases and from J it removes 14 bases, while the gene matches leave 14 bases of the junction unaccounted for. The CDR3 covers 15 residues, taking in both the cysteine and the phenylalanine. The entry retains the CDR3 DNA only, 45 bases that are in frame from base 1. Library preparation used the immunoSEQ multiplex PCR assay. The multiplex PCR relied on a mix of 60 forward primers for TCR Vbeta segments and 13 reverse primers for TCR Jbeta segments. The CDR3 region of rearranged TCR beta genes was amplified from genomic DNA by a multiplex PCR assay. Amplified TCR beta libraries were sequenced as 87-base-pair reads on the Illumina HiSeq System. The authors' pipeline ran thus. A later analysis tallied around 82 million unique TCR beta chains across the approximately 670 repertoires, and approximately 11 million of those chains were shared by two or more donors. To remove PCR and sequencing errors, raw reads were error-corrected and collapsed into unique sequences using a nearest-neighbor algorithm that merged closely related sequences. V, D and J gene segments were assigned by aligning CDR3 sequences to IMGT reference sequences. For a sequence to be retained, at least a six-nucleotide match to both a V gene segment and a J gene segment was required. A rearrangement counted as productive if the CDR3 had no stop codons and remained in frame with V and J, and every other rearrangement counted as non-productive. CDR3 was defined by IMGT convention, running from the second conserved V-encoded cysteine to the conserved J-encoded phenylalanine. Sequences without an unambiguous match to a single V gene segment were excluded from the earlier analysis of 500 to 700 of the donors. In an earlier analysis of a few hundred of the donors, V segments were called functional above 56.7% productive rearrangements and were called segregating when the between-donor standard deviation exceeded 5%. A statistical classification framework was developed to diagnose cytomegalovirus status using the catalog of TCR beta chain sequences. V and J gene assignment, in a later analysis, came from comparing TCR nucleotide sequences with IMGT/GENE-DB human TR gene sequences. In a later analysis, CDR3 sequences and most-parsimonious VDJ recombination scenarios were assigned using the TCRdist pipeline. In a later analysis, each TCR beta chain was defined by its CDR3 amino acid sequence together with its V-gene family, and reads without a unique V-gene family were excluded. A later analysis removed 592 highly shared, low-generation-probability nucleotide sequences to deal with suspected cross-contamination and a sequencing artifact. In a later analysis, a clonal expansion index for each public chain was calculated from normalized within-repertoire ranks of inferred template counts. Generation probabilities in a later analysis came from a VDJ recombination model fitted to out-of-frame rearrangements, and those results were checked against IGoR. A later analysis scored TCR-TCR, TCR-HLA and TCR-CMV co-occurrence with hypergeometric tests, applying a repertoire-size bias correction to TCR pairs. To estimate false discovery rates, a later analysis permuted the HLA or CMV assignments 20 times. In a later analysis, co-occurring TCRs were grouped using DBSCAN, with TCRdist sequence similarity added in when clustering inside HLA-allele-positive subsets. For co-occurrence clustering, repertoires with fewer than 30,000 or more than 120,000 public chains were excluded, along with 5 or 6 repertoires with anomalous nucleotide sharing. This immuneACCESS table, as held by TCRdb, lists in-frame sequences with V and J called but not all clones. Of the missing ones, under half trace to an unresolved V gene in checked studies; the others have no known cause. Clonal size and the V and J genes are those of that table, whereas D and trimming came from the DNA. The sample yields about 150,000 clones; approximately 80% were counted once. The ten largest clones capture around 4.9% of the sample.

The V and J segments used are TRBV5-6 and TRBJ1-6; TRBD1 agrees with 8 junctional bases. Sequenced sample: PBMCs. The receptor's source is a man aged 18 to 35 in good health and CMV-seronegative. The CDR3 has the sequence CASSRRTGPEGTLHF. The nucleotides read TGTGCCAGCAGCCGACGGACAGGGCCTGAGGGGACCCTCCACTTT.